The clone carrying this T cell receptor (beta chain) turned up a few times. The target antigen is unknown. The germline gives CDR1 SGHNT, CDR2 YENEEA. The ends lost 4 bases at V and 7 bases at J; junction bases unmatched: 6. The CDR3 covers 14 residues. These data are taken from a study of vaccination and CD4 T cells after COVID-19. The overall study: Convalescent participants consisted of six males and four females, two being Hispanic.

With the Oncomine TCR Beta short-read assay, DNA from cultured CD4+ T cells was sequenced. In TCRdb, the PCR reads were re-called with MiXCR into one record per CDR3 protein. Seen here are 15,000 to 20,000 distinct CDR3 sequences, approximately 52% observed once, and the top ten hold about 8.9%. Indicated treatment: roughly 10-day PBMC culture with coronavirus spike peptide pools or control peptides (ViraFEST assay). Antigen-specific T cell expansion with peptide pools preceded TCR sequencing in the ViraFEST approach. This TCR was recovered from a human donor who had recovered from COVID-19. The chain couples TRBV11-3 to TRBJ1-1; the match to TRBD1 covers 10 bases. The sequencing sample was made of CD4+ T cells from blood, cultured in vitro. The DNA of the CDR3 is TGTGCCAGCAGCTCCGACAGGGGGCAGGGTGAAGCTTTCTTT. Its protein is CASSSDRGQGEAFF.